The 8 T cell receptor beta chains below were found in one sample sequenced in a study of metastatic and nonmetastatic thyroid tumors. Thyroid surgery took place with no prior treatment in any patient. MiXCR reprocessed the PCR reads for TCRdb. The sample has 34,000 or so clones, roughly a fifth seen once. Material: blood. Receptors originate from a female donor with papillary thyroid cancer or a benign thyroid nodule (not recorded which). Some clones in this sample may be carry-over from other donors' samples.

The chain links TRBV5-1 to TRBJ1-5; D is ambiguous. Trimming stripped 8 bases from V and 6 bases from J, with 18 bases between. Germline CDR1 is SGHRS and CDR2 is YFSETQ. The CDR3 has 14 amino acids. CDR3 protein: CARYSSQVCQPQHF. CDR3 DNA sequence: TGCGCCAGGTACAGCTCTCAGGTTTGTCAGCCCCAGCATTTT.

Relative to its sample, this clone is medium-sized (0.01 to 0.1%). The gene calls are TRBV11-2 and TRBJ2-2; 9 bases align to TRBD2. The CDR3 has 16 residues. The germline CDR1 and CDR2 sequences are SGHAT and FQNNGV. Losses at the gene ends were 6 bases for V and 7 bases for J; bases not matched to a gene: 12. CDR3 bases: TGTGCCAGCAGTCTAACGGGGACTAGCTTCTTCGGGGAGCTGTTTTTT. It yields the protein CASSLTGTSFFGELFF.

This clone has more than one count but fewer than ten. The CDR3 DNA sequence: TGTGCCAGCACCGACATCCAGGGAGGCGAGCAGTACGTC. It codes for CASTDIQGGEQYV. This sequence joins TRBV12-3 or TRBV12-4 and TRBJ2-7; possibly TRBD2 for D (6 bases). The CDR3 extends over 13 amino acids. Trimming removed 7 bases from V and 6 bases from J, with 16 bases in between.

Ten or more counts support this clone. The chain links TRBV5-4 to TRBJ2-3; 12 bases are a match to TRBD2. Germline CDR1 reads SGHNT; CDR2 reads YYREEE (reference sequence). The CDR3 consists of 20 residues. V gave up 0 bases and J gave up 0 bases; unmatched junction bases: 11. The CDR3 DNA sequence: TGTGCCAGCAGCTTGGGACTAGCGGGGGTCTTCACCTCTAGCACAGATACGCAGTATTTT. Translated: CASSLGLAGVFTSSTDTQYF.

This clone was recorded many times. Other DNA sequences in this sample translate to the same CDR3. This sequence joins TRBV20-1 and TRBJ2-5; perhaps TRBD2 as D (6 bases). The V and J ends lost 3 bases and 13 bases respectively, with 18 bases between them. CDR1 and CDR2 from the germline V gene are DFQATT and SNEGSKA (reference sequence). The CDR3 has 12 amino acids. CDR3 bases: TGCAGTGCTAGCGCTAGCGACACCCCCCTGTACTTC. This gives the protein CSASASDTPLYF.

Only a few counts were recorded for this clone. The V and J genes are TRBV2 and TRBJ1-3; D is possibly TRBD1 (6 bases). The CDR3 length is 15 residues. Trimming took off 1 base at V and 3 bases at J, with 10 bases between the two ends. Germline values: CDR1 SNHLY, CDR2 FYNNEI. The CDR3 is CASSEGGRNGNTIYF. CDR3 nucleotide sequence: TGTGCCAGCAGTGAAGGGGGGCGGAATGGAAACACCATATATTTT.

By its share, this clone is medium-sized. This chain uses TRBV6-1 with TRBJ1-6, with a possible D match to TRBD1 (6 bases). The germline CDR1 and CDR2 sequences are MNHNS and SASEGT. V dropped 8 bases and J dropped 10 bases, with 12 bases sitting between them. This CDR3 has 12 residues. The CDR3 nucleotides read TGTGCCAGCGTTACAGGGTCCTCACCCCTCCACTTT. Translating gives CASVTGSSPLHF.

This clone was seen ten or more times. The genes are TRBV12-3 or TRBV12-4 and TRBJ1-5, with D perhaps matching TRBD1 (5 bases). Trimming removed 5 bases from V and 2 bases from J, with 10 bases in between. The length of the CDR3 is 14 residues. The CDR3 bases are TGTGCCAGCAGTGGGGGTGGGGGCAATCAGCCCCAGCATTTT. This sequence encodes CASSGGGGNQPQHF.